This T cell receptor beta chain emerged from a study of CD8 T cells in Susac syndrome. Study results and caveats: TCR sequencing and HLA analysis covered a relatively small number of individuals.

The CDR3 runs to 12 residues. The germline V gene has CDR1 GTSNPN and CDR2 SVGIG (reference sequence). The V gene lost 4 bases and the J gene lost 0 bases, with 6 bases spanning the gap. A remark on this clonotype: Its antigen is undetermined.

RNA, at about 0.45 to 1 ug, was reverse transcribed with random hexamers. TCRdb re-derived calls from the immunoSEQ multiplex PCR reads in MiXCR, one entry per CDR3 protein. The sample shows roughly 200,000 distinct CDR3 sequences, 95% of them seen only once. From blood CD8+ and CD4+ T cells, the TCR beta chain was sequenced. Sequenced input: CD4+ T cells from PBMCs. The chain recombines TRBV30 with TRBJ1-1, with D unresolved. This receptor was taken from a human donor with multiple sclerosis. DNA for the CDR3: TGTGCCTGGATGTTCATGAACACTGAAGCTTTCTTT. Translation: CAWMFMNTEAFF.